A single TCR beta chain is shown here with its context. Its cognate antigen has yet to be identified. No much larger clone exists at a distance of one base, and base qualities are not known. The sample originates from a study of Tregs in tolerant kidney transplant recipients (dated by TCRdb to the late 2010s). Broadly, across the study: The study used TCRbeta sequencing to identify donor-specific regulatory T cells before combined kidney and bone marrow transplantation, then tracked those cells after transplant. Several methods of expanding Tregs specific for an allogeneic donor were compared by TCRbeta repertoire sequencing in a few healthy controls. Study-wide conclusions, independent of this receptor: Because only a small number of patients were included, the study had limitations, and the results will need to be validated in larger populations as well as under other immunosuppression protocols. Expanding Tregs with activated donor B cells appeared to identify the most biologically relevant and donor-specific TCRbeta repertoire. Biological reproducibility was not directly assessed, although technical replication error appeared to be minimal.

Thawed PBMCs were FACS-sorted into unstimulated Tregs (CD4+CD25+CD127-), CD4+ non-Tregs (CD4+CD25-), CD4 cells and CD8 cells. Blood from healthy controls was obtained either as purchased buffy coats or from healthy volunteers. Healthy control blood was separated into PBMCs by Ficoll density gradient and cryopreserved, and patient PBMCs were collected both before and after transplant. Taken from the germline V gene, the CDR1 and CDR2 loops are SGDLS and YYNGEE. Inclusive of the bounding cysteine and phenylalanine, the CDR3 is 12 residues long. Only the CDR3 region is kept as DNA, spanning 36 bases read in frame from base 1. V is cut by 6 bases and J by 4 bases, and the space between the germline ends is 10 bases. For TCRbeta CDR3 sequencing, genomic DNA was extracted from sorted cells using the QIAGEN DNeasy Blood and Tissue Kit. High-throughput TCRbeta CDR3 sequencing, including PCR amplification with bias correction and internal controls, was performed commercially through immunoSEQ. Per the authors' processing: Unique productive TCRbeta sequences were defined by CDR3 nucleotide sequence where primers matched, and otherwise by CDR3 amino acid sequence together with Vbeta and Jbeta genes. To correct for sorting error, sequences found in more than one sorted population at a frequency ratio of 2:1 or less were discarded, and the remaining shared sequences were assigned to the population with the higher frequency. Donor-reactive sequences were defined as at least 5-fold expanded in CFSE-low cells versus unstimulated cells, with frequency of at least 0.01% in CFSE-low cells. Repertoire divergence was quantified by Jensen-Shannon divergence calculated from the top 100 TCRbeta sequences ranked by frequency. For samples with multiple sequencing runs, sorting error was corrected separately for each run before the runs were pooled. As stored in TCRdb, this immuneACCESS dataset retains in-frame rearrangements with V and J assigned. A fraction of the clones does not appear; measured against another copy, unresolved V genes explain less than half of the discrepancy, and the remainder lacks a known reason. The D gene and trimming were derived from the DNA, and the V and J assignments and clone size from that table. Within this sample are about 240,000 clones, with roughly 84% of them counted one time only. The top ten hold over 0.5% of the sample.

This receptor was obtained from a human donor in good health. Sequencing was done on a sample of CD4+ T cells from blood. The chain was built from TRBV9 and TRBJ2-5; the D region possibly corresponds to TRBD1 (6 bases align). The CDR3 reads CASNRDGETQYF. The DNA reads TGTGCCAGCAACAGGGATGGAGAGACCCAGTACTTC.